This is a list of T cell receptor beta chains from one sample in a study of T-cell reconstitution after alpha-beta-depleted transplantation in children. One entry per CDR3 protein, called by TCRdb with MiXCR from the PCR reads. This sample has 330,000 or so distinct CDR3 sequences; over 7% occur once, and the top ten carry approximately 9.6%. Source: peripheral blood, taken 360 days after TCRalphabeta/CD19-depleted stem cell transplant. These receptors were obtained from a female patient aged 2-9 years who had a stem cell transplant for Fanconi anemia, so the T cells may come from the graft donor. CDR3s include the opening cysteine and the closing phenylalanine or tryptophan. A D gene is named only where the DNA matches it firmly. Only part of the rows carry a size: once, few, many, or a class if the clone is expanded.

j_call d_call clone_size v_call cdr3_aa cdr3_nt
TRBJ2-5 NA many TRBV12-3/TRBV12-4 CASTLGGTGSVETQYF TGTGCCAGCACCCTAGGGGGAACAGGGAGCGTAGAGACCCAGTACTTC
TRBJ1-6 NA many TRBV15 CATSRSYGGSPLHF TGTGCCACCAGCAGGAGTTACGGGGGTTCACCCCTCCACTTT
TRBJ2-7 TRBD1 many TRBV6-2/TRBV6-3 CASTHRGLAQAYEQYF TGTGCCAGCACTCACAGGGGTCTCGCACAAGCCTACGAGCAGTACTTC
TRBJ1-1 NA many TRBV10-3 CAISESMGGEAFF TGTGCCATCAGTGAGTCGATGGGTGGTGAAGCTTTCTTT
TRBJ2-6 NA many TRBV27 CASSLFGGANVLTF TGTGCCAGCAGTTTATTTGGTGGGGCCAACGTCCTGACTTTC
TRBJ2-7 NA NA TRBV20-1 CSALEWDEQYF TGCAGTGCCCTCGAGTGGGACGAGCAGTACTTC
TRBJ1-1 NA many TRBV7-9 CASSLAGETEAFF TGTGCCAGCAGCTTGGCGGGGGAGACTGAAGCTTTCTTT
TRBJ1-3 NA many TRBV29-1 CSARTGNTIYF TGCAGCGCCCGGACAGGAAACACCATATATTTT
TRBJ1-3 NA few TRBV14 CASSQDLHGNTIYF TGTGCCAGCAGCCAAGACTTACATGGAAACACCATATATTTT
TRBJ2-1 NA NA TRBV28 CASSLWGGSDSYNEQFF TGTGCCAGCAGTTTATGGGGTGGGAGCGACTCCTACAATGAGCAGTTCTTC
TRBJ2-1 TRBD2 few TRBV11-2 CASSLFGLAGGWDDEQFF TGTGCCAGCAGCTTATTCGGACTAGCGGGAGGTTGGGACGATGAGCAGTTCTTC
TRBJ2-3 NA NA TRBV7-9 CASSLSLRDTQYF TGTGCCAGCAGCTTATCCCTGAGGGATACGCAGTATTTT
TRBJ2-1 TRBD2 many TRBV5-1 CASSLVPATSPSSYNEQFF TGCGCCAGCAGCTTGGTACCCGCGACTAGCCCCAGCTCCTACAATGAGCAGTTCTTC
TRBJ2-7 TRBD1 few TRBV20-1 CSAPSAPGGYEQYF TGCAGTGCTCCGTCTGCCCCAGGGGGCTACGAGCAGTACTTC
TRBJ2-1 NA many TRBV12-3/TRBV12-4 CASSLTSSYNEQFF TGTGCCAGCAGTTTGACTAGCTCCTACAATGAGCAGTTCTTC
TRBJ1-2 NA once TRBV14 CASSQAGDPSKGYTF TGTGCCAGCAGCCAAGCAGGGGATCCCTCGAAAGGCTACACCTTC
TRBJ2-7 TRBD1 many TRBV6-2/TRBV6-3 CASSRGQRYEQYF TGTGCCAGCAGTAGGGGACAGCGTTACGAGCAGTACTTC
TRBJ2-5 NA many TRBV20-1 CSAEGHGQETQYF TGCAGTGCTGAGGGACATGGCCAAGAGACCCAGTACTTC
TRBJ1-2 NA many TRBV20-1 CSAPIRDNLGYTF TGCAGTGCTCCAATCCGGGACAACCTTGGCTACACCTTC
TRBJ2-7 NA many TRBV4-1 CASSQDLTPYEQYF TGCGCCAGCAGCCAAGATTTGACCCCTTACGAGCAGTACTTC
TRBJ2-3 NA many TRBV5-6 CASSGERGGRSTDTQYF TGTGCCAGCAGCGGAGAGAGGGGGGGCCGAAGCACAGATACGCAGTATTTT
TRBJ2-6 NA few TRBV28 CASSLLGRAGANVLTF TGTGCCAGCAGTTTACTCGGCAGGGCTGGGGCCAACGTCCTGACTTTC
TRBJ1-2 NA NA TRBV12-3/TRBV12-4 CASSPYVQGYGYTF TGTGCCAGCAGTCCTTACGTACAGGGATATGGCTACACCTTC
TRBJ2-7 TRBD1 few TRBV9 CASSVGGTGQSEQYF TGTGCCAGCAGCGTAGGAGGGACAGGGCAGAGCGAGCAGTACTTC
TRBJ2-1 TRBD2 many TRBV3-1 CASSQDPGGFGNEQFF TGTGCCAGCAGCCAAGATCCCGGGGGGTTCGGCAATGAGCAGTTCTTC
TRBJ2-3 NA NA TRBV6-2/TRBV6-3 CASSYPKDTQYF TGTGCCAGCAGTTACCCGAAAGATACGCAGTATTTT
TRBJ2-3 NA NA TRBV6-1 CASSESAGVGRDTQYF TGTGCCAGCAGTGAATCCGCAGGGGTCGGGCGAGATACGCAGTATTTT
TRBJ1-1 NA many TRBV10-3 CAISDKGGADTEAFF TGTGCCATCAGTGACAAAGGGGGAGCGGACACTGAAGCTTTCTTT